The sequence of this T cell receptor (beta chain) was determined in a study of siplizumab effects on memory and regulatory T cells. V was cut by 0 bases and J by 2 bases, with 11 bases left in between. This CDR3 is built from 15 residues. Germline V gene data show CDR1 as LNHNV and CDR2 as YYDKDF (reference sequence). Worth noting for this clone: Its antigen is unidentified.

Notes on the study in general: Siplizumab produced a significant drop in alloreactive sequences attributable to unstimulated CD4+ memory cells. Only a minority of proliferating CD4+ or CD8+ clones had an assignable naive or memory phenotype, with roughly 75-97% lacking one. Treatment with siplizumab left mappable alloreactive CD4+ clones averaging about 63% Treg-derived, compared with 25% to 30% in controls. Confirmation was lacking for the suppressive function of proliferating Tregs derived from siplizumab cultures.

Profiling relied on immunoSEQ multiplex PCR, and the TCRdb table lists in-frame clones only, not all of them. The profile covers about 110,000 clones, with roughly 92% appearing a single time and 1.3% taken by the ten largest. The V gene is TRBV15, the J gene TRBJ2-7; weak D call: TRBD2 (6 bases). The clonotype originates from a human donor in good health. The sequencing input was CD4+ T cells sorted from blood. This CDR3 reads CATSRERGIAYEQYF. CDR3 nucleotide sequence: TGTGCCACCAGCAGAGAGCGGGGAATAGCCTACGAGCAGTACTTC.